The 8 T cell receptor beta chains below were found in one sample sequenced in a study of technical replicates of blood from a few donors. Some clones are missing from TCRdb's copy, which holds only in-frame ones; the method was immunoSEQ multiplex PCR. Of 65,000 to 90,000 clones in the sample, nearly 99% are singletons; the top ten hold around 0.22%. The sample taken for sequencing was T cells isolated from PBMCs. The receptors shown here come from a human donor in good health.

V and J are TRBV6-5 and TRBJ2-7, with D unclear. The V and J ends lost 0 bases and 3 bases respectively, with 6 bases between them. Germline V gene data show CDR1 as MNHEY and CDR2 as SVGAGI. This CDR3 is built from 13 residues. CDR3 sequence: CASSYSVLYEQYF. Written as DNA, the CDR3 is TGTGCCAGCAGTTACTCCGTCCTCTACGAGCAGTACTTC.

The chain has TRBV6-5 and TRBJ2-7, with D unclear. The CDR3 runs to 11 residues. Trimming took 5 bases from V and 4 from J, leaving 6 bases between them. Germline V gene lookup returns CDR1 MNHEY and CDR2 SVGAGI. The CDR3 sequence: CASSRGYEQYF. CDR3 bases: TGTGCCAGCAGTCGAGGTTACGAGCAGTACTTC.

This sequence joins TRBV7-3 and TRBJ1-2; a weak D match, TRBD1 (6 bases). Trimming pared 1 base from V and 4 bases from J, leaving 10 bases between. The length of the CDR3 is 14 residues. From germline, CDR1 is SGHTA and CDR2 FQGTGA. CDR3 amino acids: CASSLRGQVYGYTF. In nucleotides, the CDR3 is TGTGCCAGCAGCTTAAGGGGGCAGGTCTATGGCTACACCTTC.

This clone has just one count. The V gene is TRBV7-9, the J gene TRBJ2-7; 7 bases line up with TRBD2. Per the germline V gene, CDR1 is SEHNR and CDR2 is FQNEAQ (reference sequence). V shed 3 bases, J shed 0 bases, and the junction held 14 bases outside the gene matches. CDR3 size: 18 residues. The CDR3 DNA is TGTGCCAGCAGCTTTGGCGGGAGTATAGGTTTAAGCTCCTACGAGCAGTACTTC. It codes for CASSFGGSIGLSSYEQYF.

The chain carries TRBV30 and TRBJ1-3; D may be TRBD1 (5 bases). CDR1 GTSNPN and CDR2 SVGIG come from the germline V gene (reference sequence). V shed 2 bases and J shed 0 bases, with 8 bases lying between them. CDR3 length: 14 amino acids. CDR3: CAWSQGYSGNTIYF. For the CDR3, the DNA is TGTGCCTGGAGTCAGGGCTACTCTGGAAACACCATATATTTT.

The chain has TRBV28 and TRBJ1-5, with D maybe TRBD1 (5 bases). This CDR3 spans 15 amino acids. Germline loops: CDR1 MDHEN, CDR2 SYDVKM. Deletions cut 3 bases from V and 3 bases from J, with 12 bases between. The CDR3 region is CASSFSGQPNQPQHF. The CDR3 DNA reads as TGTGCCAGCAGTTTCTCAGGGCAGCCCAATCAGCCCCAGCATTTT.

This clone has only one observation. The chain joins TRBV4-2 to TRBJ2-2, with TRBD2 identical over 12 bases. V was clipped by 2 bases and J by 1 base; unmatched bases: 5. This CDR3 has 18 residues. From germline, CDR1 is LGHNA and CDR2 YNFKEQ. CDR3 DNA: TGTGCCAGCAGCCAACTAACTAGCGGGAGGCTGAACACCGGGGAGCTGTTTTTT. This gives the protein CASSQLTSGRLNTGELFF.

V and J are TRBV6-5 and TRBJ1-2; D possibly corresponds to TRBD1 (6 bases). Trimming cost V 4 bases and J 4 bases, with 16 bases left between them. The V gene's germline CDR1 is MNHEY and CDR2 SVGAGI. The CDR3 covers 15 residues. The CDR3 nucleotides are TGTGCCAGCAGTTCCGTGGGGGGGGGCCCCTATGGCTACACCTTC. Protein: CASSSVGGGPYGYTF.